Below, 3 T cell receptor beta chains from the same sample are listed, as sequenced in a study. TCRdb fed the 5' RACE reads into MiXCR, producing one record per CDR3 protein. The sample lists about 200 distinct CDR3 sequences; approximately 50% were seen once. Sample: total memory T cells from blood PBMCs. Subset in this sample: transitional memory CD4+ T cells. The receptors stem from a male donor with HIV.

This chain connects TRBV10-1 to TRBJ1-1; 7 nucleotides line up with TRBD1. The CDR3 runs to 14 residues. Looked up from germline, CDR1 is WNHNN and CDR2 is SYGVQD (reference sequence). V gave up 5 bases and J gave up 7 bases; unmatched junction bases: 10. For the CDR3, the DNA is TGCGCCAGCAGTCGAACCGGGACAGACCTTGAAGCTTTCTTT. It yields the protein CASSRTGTDLEAFF.

This CDR3 is CASRPKDISYEQYF. As DNA, the CDR3 is TGTGCCAGCAGACCTAAGGATATCTCCTACGAGCAGTACTTC. The chain is built from TRBV2 and TRBJ2-7; D gene unclear. Germline V gives CDR1 SNHLY, CDR2 FYNNEI. The CDR3 spans 14 residues. The V and J ends lost 6 bases and 0 bases respectively, with 12 bases between them.

The chain's CDR3 is CAWTLAGGYNEQFF. CDR3 nucleotide sequence: TGTGCCTGGACCCTAGCGGGAGGCTACAATGAGCAGTTCTTC. The chain carries TRBV30 and TRBJ2-1; 11 nucleotides line up with TRBD2. The germline V gene encodes CDR1 GTSNPN and CDR2 SVGIG (reference sequence). The CDR3 has 14 amino acids. V lost 4 bases to trimming and J lost 3 bases; unmatched junction nucleotides: 2.